The 32 T cell receptor beta chains in this list originate from one sample, sequenced in a study of shared clonotypes between healthy human individuals. Profiling relied on immunoSEQ multiplex PCR, and the TCRdb table lists in-frame clones only, not all of them. The data show about 2.3 million clones, 80% to 95% seen once. Material for sequencing was naive CD4+ T cells from PBMCs. Subset indicated: CD45RA+ positively selected. These TCRs come from a man aged 18 to 29 in good health. Some clones in this sample may be carry-over from other donors' samples.

The V and J genes are TRBV28 and TRBJ2-5; D is undetermined. The V end lost 5 bases, the J end lost 4 bases, and 14 bases lay between the germline ends. The CDR3 is made up of 14 amino acids. Germline loops: CDR1 MDHEN, CDR2 SYDVKM. This CDR3 is CASSPWTPGETQYF. CDR3 DNA sequence: TGTGCCAGCAGTCCCTGGACCCCCGGAGAGACCCAGTACTTC.

CDR3 amino acids: CASHRTGNTEAFF. As DNA, the CDR3 is TGCGCCAGCCACCGGACAGGGAACACTGAAGCTTTCTTT. V and J are TRBV5-1 and TRBJ1-1, with 7 bases fitting TRBD1. From germline, CDR1 is SGHRS and CDR2 YFSETQ. The CDR3 loop spans 13 amino acids. V dropped 7 bases and J dropped 1; count of bases not matched to a gene: 4. The full variable domain, in which reference TRBV5-1 and TRBJ1-1 provide the parts outside the CDR3, is KAGVTQTPRYLIKTRGQQVTLSCSPISGHRSVSWYQQTPGQGLQFLFEYFSETQRNKGNFPGRFSGRQFSNSRSEMNVSTLELGDSALYLCASHRTGNTEAFFGQGTRLTVV.

This chain joins TRBV19 and TRBJ1-5; D is possibly TRBD1 (6 bases). V shed 11 bases and J shed 0 bases, with 17 bases lying between them. CDR3 length: 15 amino acids. Germline CDR1 LNHDA, CDR2 SQIVND (reference sequence). The CDR3 loop is CASDDRFYSNQPQHF. The CDR3 nucleotides read TGTGCCTCCGATGACAGGTTTTATAGCAATCAGCCCCAGCATTTT.

Notes on this clone: The sample holds other DNA sequences that translate to the same CDR3. This sequence joins TRBV7-3 and TRBJ2-7; no reliable D call. Trimming took off 2 bases at V and 1 base at J, with 6 bases between the two ends. CDR3 size: 13 residues. Germline V lookup: CDR1 SGHTA, CDR2 FQGTGA. The CDR3 here is CASSLAASYEQYF. The CDR3 nucleotides read TGTGCCAGCAGCTTAGCGGCATCCTACGAGCAGTACTTC. Using reference TRBV7-3 and TRBJ2-7 for the parts outside the CDR3, the full variable domain is GAGVSQTPSNKVTEKGKYVELRCDPISGHTALYWYRQSLGQGPEFLIYFQGTGAADDSGLPNDRFFAVRPEGSVSTLKIQRTERGDSAVYLCASSLAASYEQYFGPGTRLTVT.

V usage is TRBV5-4 and J usage is TRBJ2-7, with D perhaps TRBD1 (6 bases). Germline V gives CDR1 SGHNT, CDR2 YYREEE (reference sequence). V gave up 4 bases and J gave up 3 bases, with 14 bases separating them. The CDR3 runs 14 residues. The CDR3 spells CASSLRQASYEQYF. The CDR3 DNA reads TGTGCCAGCAGCCTCCGACAGGCTAGCTACGAGCAGTACTTC.

The chain couples TRBV11-2 to TRBJ2-7; D is unclear. V shed 4 bases and J shed 3 bases, with 22 bases lying between them. The CDR3 runs 17 residues. Germline V lookup: CDR1 SGHAT, CDR2 FQNNGV. Here the CDR3 reads CASSYSKASLGYYEQYF. The CDR3 DNA reads as TGTGCCAGCAGCTATTCCAAGGCCTCGTTGGGGTACTACGAGCAGTACTTC.

The chain uses TRBV6-1 and TRBJ1-4; D call uncertain. The length of the CDR3 is 14 residues. With 7 bases removed from V and 0 bases from J, the gap between germline ends came to 9 bases. Germline V gene data show CDR1 as MNHNS and CDR2 as SASEGT. The CDR3 loop reads CASNKASTNEKLFF. CDR3 coding DNA: TGTGCCAGCAATAAAGCGTCAACTAATGAAAAACTGTTTTTT.

J is TRBJ1-3 and V is TRBV18, with no clear D. Germline V lookup: CDR1 KGHSH, CDR2 LQKENI. This CDR3 is built from 16 residues. Trimming left V 1 base short and J 0 bases short, with 10 bases between. CDR3 sequence (DNA): TGTGCCAGCTCACCACGCCCAACCGGCTCTGGAAACACCATATATTTT. Protein: CASSPRPTGSGNTIYF.

The chain has TRBV7-9 and TRBJ2-5, with D possibly TRBD2 on 6 matching bases. The CDR3 is 15 residues long. The V end lost 1 base, the J end lost 5 bases, and 14 bases lay between the germline ends. Germline-derived CDR1 and CDR2 are SEHNR and FQNEAQ (reference sequence). This CDR3 reads CASSLVAGAGETQYF. CDR3 in DNA: TGTGCCAGCAGCTTAGTCGCCGGGGCGGGGGAGACCCAGTACTTC.

In its sample, this clone was seen once. Within the sample, other DNA sequences also encode this same CDR3. V and J are TRBV5-4 and TRBJ2-3, with a weak D call TRBD2 (6 bases). From germline, CDR1 is SGHNT and CDR2 YYREEE (reference sequence). The CDR3 consists of 14 residues. Trimming cost V 4 bases and J 1 base, with 10 bases left between them. This chain's CDR3 is CASSLWGGTDTQYF. The CDR3 DNA sequence: TGTGCCAGCAGCCTTTGGGGGGGCACAGATACGCAGTATTTT. The whole variable domain, remainder taken from reference TRBV5-4 and TRBJ2-3, is ETGVTQSPTHLIKTRGQQVTLRCSSQSGHNTVSWYQQALGQGPQFIFQYYREEENGRGNFPPRFSGLQFPNYSSELNVNALELDDSALYLCASSLWGGTDTQYFGPGTRLTVL.

The V call is TRBV11-2, the J call TRBJ2-3, with 12 bases matching TRBD2. CDR3 length: 18 residues. Germline CDR1 and CDR2: SGHAT and FQNNGV. Trimming at V came to 1 base and at J to 3 bases, leaving 8 bases not matched to a gene. The CDR3 loop is CASSLGTSGDPRTDTQYF. The CDR3 nucleotides are TGTGCCAGCAGCTTAGGGACTAGCGGGGACCCTAGGACAGATACGCAGTATTTT.

The chain joins TRBV2 to TRBJ2-7, with D tentatively TRBD1 or TRBD2 (5 bases each). Trimming took 4 bases from V and 2 from J, leaving 12 bases between them. Germline CDR1 and CDR2: SNHLY and FYNNEI. This CDR3 is built from 14 residues. DNA of the CDR3: TGTGCCAGCAGTGCAGAGCGGACAACCTACGAGCAGTACTTC. This gives the protein CASSAERTTYEQYF.

In regard to this clone: This sample also contains other DNA sequences that code for the same CDR3. The chain carries TRBV7-2 and TRBJ2-5; unclear D gene. The germline gives CDR1 SGHTA, CDR2 FQGNSA. The V end was cut by 5 bases, the J end by 5 bases, with 15 bases between. CDR3 length: 14 amino acids. The CDR3 DNA reads as TGTGCCAGCAGCCCTCCAGGCCGCCGGGAGACCCAGTACTTC. Its translation: CASSPPGRRETQYF.

The CDR3 DNA follows: TGTGCCAGCGCCCTTCGGGGGGGATCAACAGCCTCTAATGAGCAGTTCTTC. Translating gives CASALRGGSTASNEQFF. V and J are TRBV5-4 and TRBJ2-1, with 8 bases aligning to TRBD2. J lost 7 bases, V lost 7 bases, and 19 bases had no gene match. Germline CDR1 is SGHNT and CDR2 is YYREEE (reference sequence). This CDR3 is 17 amino acids long. The full variable domain, in which reference TRBV5-4 and TRBJ2-1 provide the parts outside the CDR3, is ETGVTQSPTHLIKTRGQQVTLRCSSQSGHNTVSWYQQALGQGPQFIFQYYREEENGRGNFPPRFSGLQFPNYSSELNVNALELDDSALYLCASALRGGSTASNEQFFGPGTRLTVL.

This clone is a singleton in its sample. The rearrangement uses TRBV7-2 and TRBJ1-2; perhaps TRBD1 as D (6 bases). Per germline, CDR1 SGHTA and CDR2 FQGNSA. The CDR3 consists of 14 residues. The V end was cut by 2 bases, the J end by 5 bases, with 12 bases between. The CDR3 bases are TGTGCCAGCAGCTTAAATACAGGGTATTATGGCTACACCTTC. It is translated as CASSLNTGYYGYTF.

V and J are TRBV6-5 and TRBJ1-2, with D unclear. There are 14 residues in the CDR3. Germline V lookup: CDR1 MNHEY, CDR2 SVGAGI. The V and J ends lost 6 bases and 5 bases respectively, with 16 bases between them. The CDR3 DNA reads TGTGCCAGCAGACCTCCCGGGCGCAATTATGGCTACACCTTC. Its translation: CASRPPGRNYGYTF.

In the case of this clone: Other DNA sequences in this sample translate to the same CDR3. The chain links TRBV11-2 to TRBJ1-4; D remains ambiguous. CDR1 is SGHAT, CDR2 FQNNGV, per germline. The V and J ends lost 2 bases and 8 bases respectively, with 6 bases between them. The CDR3 totals 12 residues. The CDR3 coding sequence is TGTGCCAGCAGCTTACCGGGAGAAAAACTGTTTTTT. It translates to CASSLPGEKLFF.

The DNA for the CDR3 is TGTGCCTGGAGTACAAGGCCAGGGATGGGTGGTAGCGCAGAGACCCAGTACTTC. Amino acids: CAWSTRPGMGGSAETQYF. J is TRBJ2-5 and V is TRBV30; D may be TRBD1 or TRBD2 (5 bases each). V lost 2 bases and J 4 bases, leaving 26 bases between the germline ends. The V gene's germline CDR1 is GTSNPN and CDR2 SVGIG (reference sequence). This CDR3 comprises 18 residues.

This clone occurred once. The chain carries TRBV28 and TRBJ2-5; 8 positions match TRBD2. This CDR3 contains 16 residues. CDR1 is MDHEN, CDR2 SYDVKM, per germline. V shed 3 bases, J shed 5 bases, and the junction held 11 bases outside the gene matches. The chain's CDR3 is CASSFVGGAERETQYF. CDR3 sequence (DNA): TGTGCCAGCAGTTTCGTCGGGGGGGCTGAGCGGGAGACCCAGTACTTC.

The rearrangement links TRBV5-1 to TRBJ2-2, with D perhaps matching TRBD1 or TRBD2 (5 bases each). Trimming stripped 5 bases from V and 3 bases from J, with 11 bases between. Germline V gene sequence: CDR1 SGHRS, CDR2 YFSETQ. The CDR3 covers 14 residues. The CDR3 is CASSRDHYTGELFF. CDR3 nucleotides: TGCGCCAGCAGTAGGGACCATTACACCGGGGAGCTGTTTTTT.

This rearrangement joins TRBV5-5 to TRBJ2-1; 7 positions match TRBD1. CDR1 is SGHKS, CDR2 YYEKEE, per germline (reference sequence). CDR3 size: 16 residues. V lost 4 bases to trimming and J lost 2 bases; unmatched junction nucleotides: 9. The CDR3 nucleotides are TGTGCCAGCAGCCGTACAGGGGAATGGGCCTACAATGAGCAGTTCTTC. Residues: CASSRTGEWAYNEQFF.

The rearrangement joins TRBV21-1 to TRBJ1-2. TRBV21-1 is an annotated pseudogene. This CDR3 has 15 residues. Here the CDR3 reads CASSKPEGVGYGYTF. The CDR3 coding sequence is TGTGCCAGCAGCAAACCGGAGGGAGTCGGGTATGGCTACACCTTC.

In regard to this clone: Additional DNA sequences in this sample encode the identical CDR3. This chain links TRBV6-1 with TRBJ2-1, with D possibly matching TRBD2 (6 bases). V was pared by 8 bases and J by 4 bases, with 12 bases between. The CDR3 is made up of 13 amino acids. Germline-derived CDR1 and CDR2 are MNHNS and SASEGT. The DNA of the CDR3 is TGTGCCAGCGGCCGGGACTCATACAATGAGCAGTTCTTC. As protein: CASGRDSYNEQFF.

The chain recombines TRBV6-5 with TRBJ2-1; TRBD2 aligns across 8 bases. The CDR3 runs 15 residues. V was clipped by 2 bases and J by 6 bases; unmatched bases: 6. CDR1 MNHEY and CDR2 SVGAGI come from the germline V gene. The DNA of the CDR3 is TGTGCCAGCAGTTACGGTAGCGGGATCGGCAATGAGCAGTTCTTC. This gives the protein CASSYGSGIGNEQFF.

The chain recombines TRBV7-2 with TRBJ2-5; 10 bases line up with TRBD2. Germline V CDR1 and CDR2: SGHTA, FQGNSA. This CDR3 comprises 18 residues. Trimming removed 1 base from V and 1 base from J; junction bases left unmatched: 9. The CDR3 is CASSLGLAGVIGQETQYF. CDR3 bases: TGTGCCAGCAGCTTAGGGCTAGCGGGAGTAATTGGCCAAGAGACCCAGTACTTC.

V usage is TRBV2 and J usage is TRBJ2-2; D remains ambiguous. Trimming pared 10 bases from V and 5 bases from J, leaving 11 bases between. The CDR3 length is 12 residues. The V gene's germline CDR1 is SNHLY and CDR2 FYNNEI. CDR3 coding DNA: TGTGCCACCCACGAACAAACCGGGGAGCTGTTTTTT. This gives the protein CATHEQTGELFF.

The chain combines TRBV16 with TRBJ1-1; TRBD1 matches 7 bases. Germline CDR1 and CDR2: KGHSY and FQNENV. The length of the CDR3 is 13 residues. The junction had 7 bases not matched to a gene; V was cut back by 4 bases and J by 8 bases. The CDR3 loop reads CASSLSQGGEAFF. As DNA, the CDR3 is TGTGCCAGCAGCCTTTCTCAGGGGGGAGAAGCTTTCTTT. Filled out from reference TRBV16 and TRBJ1-1, the complete variable domain reads GEEVAQTPKHLVRGEGQKAKLYCAPIKGHSYVFWYQQVLKNEFKFLISFQNENVFDETGMPKERFSAKCLPNSPCSLEIQATKLEDSAVYFCASSLSQGGEAFFGQGTRLTVV.

The rearrangement joins TRBV30 to TRBJ2-1, with D possibly TRBD1 on 6 matching bases. V was trimmed by 5 bases and J by 1 base, leaving 9 bases between them. CDR3 length equals 13 residues. The germline gives CDR1 GTSNPN, CDR2 SVGIG (reference sequence). CDR3 in amino acids: CAWADSSYNEQFF. Written as DNA, the CDR3 is TGTGCCTGGGCGGACAGTTCCTACAATGAGCAGTTCTTC.

This chain links TRBV28 with TRBJ2-3, with D hard to call. Germline V gives CDR1 MDHEN, CDR2 SYDVKM. Between the trimmed V and J ends, which lost 2 bases and 11 bases, there was a span of 8 bases. The CDR3 spans 11 residues. In DNA form, the CDR3 reads TGTGCCAGCAGTTTAGTGCACCAGCAGTATTTT. Protein product: CASSLVHQQYF.

The J gene is TRBJ2-3, the V gene TRBV30; no definite D call. Trimming cost V 1 base and J 2 bases, with 4 bases left between them. CDR1 is GTSNPN, CDR2 SVGIG, per germline (reference sequence). There are 12 residues in the CDR3. The CDR3 sequence: CAWSEDTDTQYF. CDR3 nucleotide sequence: TGTGCCTGGAGTGAGGACACAGATACGCAGTATTTT.

As regards this clone: Other DNA sequences of this sample code for an identical CDR3. The chain couples TRBV7-2 to TRBJ1-6, with 9 bases lining up with TRBD1. Per germline, CDR1 SGHTA and CDR2 FQGNSA. The CDR3 is 15 amino acids. V dropped 3 bases and J dropped 7; count of bases not matched to a gene: 4. CDR3 in amino acids: CASSLLGQGNSPLHF. CDR3 nucleotides: TGTGCCAGCAGCTTGCTGGGACAGGGAAATTCACCCCTCCACTTT.

The rearrangement joins TRBV6-5 to TRBJ2-7; D is unresolved. This CDR3 has 13 residues. The germline gives CDR1 MNHEY, CDR2 SVGAGI. V was shortened by 0 bases and J by 3 bases, with 6 bases between the two germline ends. The CDR3 DNA reads as TGTGCCAGCAGTTACTCGCGTGACTACGAGCAGTACTTC. Residues: CASSYSRDYEQYF.